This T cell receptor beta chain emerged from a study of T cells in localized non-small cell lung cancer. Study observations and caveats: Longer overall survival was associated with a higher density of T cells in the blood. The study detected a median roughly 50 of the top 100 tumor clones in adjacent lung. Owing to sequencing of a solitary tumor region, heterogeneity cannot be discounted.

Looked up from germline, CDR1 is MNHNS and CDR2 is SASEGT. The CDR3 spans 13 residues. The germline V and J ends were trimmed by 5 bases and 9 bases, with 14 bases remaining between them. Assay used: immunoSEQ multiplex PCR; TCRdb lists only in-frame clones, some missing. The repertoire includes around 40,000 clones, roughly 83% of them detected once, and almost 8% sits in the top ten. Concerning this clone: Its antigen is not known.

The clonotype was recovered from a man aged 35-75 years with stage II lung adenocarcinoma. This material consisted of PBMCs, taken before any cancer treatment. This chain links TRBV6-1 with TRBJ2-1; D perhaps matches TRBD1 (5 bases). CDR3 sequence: CASSSGPWGEQFF. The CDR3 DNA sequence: TGTGCCAGCAGTTCAGGGCCCTGGGGTGAGCAGTTCTTC.